These 18 T cell receptor beta chains were all obtained from the same sample, sequenced in a study of radiotherapy plus CTLA-4 blockade in lung cancer. Sequencing was performed with immunoSEQ multiplex PCR; in TCRdb, only in-frame clones are kept and a portion is missing. The table includes around 110,000 clones, more than 75% detected once. The sequencing here drew on peripheral blood, taken from a patient treated with radiotherapy plus ipilimumab. The receptors shown here come from a human donor with non-small cell lung cancer that progressed on radiotherapy plus ipilimumab. Some clones in this sample may be carry-over from other donors' samples.

The J gene is TRBJ1-6, the V gene TRBV5-1, with TRBD1 matching over 8 bases. This CDR3 spans 17 amino acids. Germline CDR1 SGHRS, CDR2 YFSETQ. J was trimmed by 4 bases and V by 3 bases; bases with no gene match: 9. CDR3 DNA sequence: TGCGCCAGCAGCTCGGGACAGGTCCCCTTTTATAATTCACCCCTCCACTTT. This codes for CASSSGQVPFYNSPLHF.

This chain joins TRBV7-3 and TRBJ2-2, with D possibly TRBD2 on 6 matching bases. V was clipped by 5 bases and J by 0 bases, with 19 bases between them. CDR1 is SGHTA and CDR2 is FQGTGA in the germline V gene. CDR3 length: 18 residues. Here the CDR3 reads CASSPVRGGLANTGELFF. The CDR3 nucleotides are TGTGCCAGCAGCCCAGTACGGGGAGGTTTGGCGAACACCGGGGAGCTGTTTTTT.

This chain uses TRBV5-1 with TRBJ1-1; maybe TRBD1 (5 bases). Germline V gene lookup returns CDR1 SGHRS and CDR2 YFSETQ. Trimming stripped 2 bases from V and 0 bases from J, with 11 bases between. The CDR3 consists of 15 residues. DNA of the CDR3: TGCGCCAGCAGCTTTGAGGGACCGCTGAACACTGAAGCTTTCTTT. It specifies CASSFEGPLNTEAFF.

The chain carries TRBV7-9 and TRBJ2-7; unclear D gene. This CDR3 comprises 13 residues. Germline assignment: CDR1 SEHNR and CDR2 FQNEAQ (reference sequence). The V and J ends lost 6 bases and 0 bases respectively, with 9 bases between them. CDR3 residues: CASSVSISYEQYF. As DNA, the CDR3 is TGTGCCAGCAGTGTCTCCATCTCCTACGAGCAGTACTTC.

The chain's CDR3 is CASSTIGEGVQETQYF. CDR3 DNA: TGTGCCAGTAGTACTATAGGGGAGGGGGTGCAAGAGACCCAGTACTTC. The V call is TRBV19, the J call TRBJ2-5; D may be TRBD2 (7 bases). The length of the CDR3 is 16 residues. The ends were cut back, 4 bases at V and 2 bases at J, with 17 bases in the middle. Germline-derived CDR1 and CDR2 are LNHDA and SQIVND (reference sequence).

The V call is TRBV7-8, the J call TRBJ2-7; no definite D call. CDR1 and CDR2 from the germline V gene are SGHVS and FQNEAQ. The V gene lost 0 bases and the J gene lost 0 bases, with 6 bases spanning the gap. The CDR3 extends over 14 amino acids. The CDR3 nucleotides are TGTGCCAGCAGCTTAGCCGGCTTCTCCTACGAGCAGTACTTC. Its translation is CASSLAGFSYEQYF.

The chain joins TRBV6-5 to TRBJ2-7, with D possibly being TRBD2 (7 bases). From germline, CDR1 is MNHEY and CDR2 SVGAGI. Between the trimmed V and J ends, which lost 7 bases and 2 bases, there was a span of 15 bases. The length of the CDR3 is 14 residues. In DNA form, the CDR3 reads TGTGCCAGCACCTCATGGGGGGGCCCCTACGAGCAGTACTTC. The encoded protein is CASTSWGGPYEQYF.

This chain links TRBV5-5 with TRBJ1-2, with D uncertain. Germline values: CDR1 SGHKS, CDR2 YYEKEE (reference sequence). V dropped 2 bases and J dropped 8 bases, with 13 bases sitting between them. This CDR3 contains 13 residues. CDR3 DNA: TGTGCCAGCAGCTTAGGGTACGGGAAAGGCTACACCTTC. It is translated as CASSLGYGKGYTF.

This chain connects TRBV6-5 to TRBJ1-2; D is undetermined. Deletions cut 7 bases from V and 3 bases from J, with 12 bases between. CDR3 length: 13 amino acids. Germline V lookup: CDR1 MNHEY, CDR2 SVGAGI. The CDR3 DNA reads TGTGCCAGCACTGGACGGGCGGACTATGGCTACACCTTC. This sequence encodes CASTGRADYGYTF.

The rearrangement links TRBV7-6 to TRBJ2-3; D gene ambiguous. V lost 1 base and J 4 bases, leaving 15 bases between the germline ends. The CDR3 length is 16 residues. Germline CDR1 SGHVS, CDR2 FNYEAQ. The CDR3 nucleotides are TGTGCCAGCAGCTTAGGTGTGGGCGCGGCGGCAGATACGCAGTATTTT. Amino acid sequence: CASSLGVGAAADTQYF.

The rearrangement uses TRBV14 and TRBJ1-4; D possibly corresponds to TRBD1 (6 bases). The CDR3 is 14 residues long. V was pared by 1 base and J by 8 bases, with 11 bases between. The germline V gene encodes CDR1 SGHDN and CDR2 FVKESK. In DNA form, the CDR3 reads TGTGCCAGCAGCCAAGGGGGGGCTGGAGAAAAACTGTTTTTT. It specifies CASSQGGAGEKLFF. The variable domain in full, with the rest retrieved from reference TRBV14 and TRBJ1-4, is EAGVTQFPSHSVIEKGQTVTLRCDPISGHDNLYWYRRVMGKEIKFLLHFVKESKQDESGMPNNRFLAERTGGTYSTLKVQPAELEDSGVYFCASSQGGAGEKLFFGSGTQLSVL.

As for this clone: Its ends do not fully match the called genes, so a read error is possible. The rearrangement joins TRBV7-7 to TRBJ2-7, with D maybe TRBD1 (5 bases). The CDR3 has 17 amino acids. Germline CDR1 reads SSHAT; CDR2 reads FNYEAQ (reference sequence). The CDR3 DNA is TGTGCTAGCAGCCCCCTCCCTTTAACAGGTTACTCCTACGAGCAGTACTTC. Translated, it gives CASSPLPLTGYSYEQYF. The variable domain in full, completed from reference TRBV7-7 and TRBJ2-7, reads GAGVSQSPRYKVTKRGQDVTLRCDPISSHATLYWYQQALGQGPEFLTYFNYEAQPDKSGLPSDRFSAERPEGSISTLTIQRTEQRDSAMYRCASSPLPLTGYSYEQYFGPGTRLTVT.

The genes are TRBV28 and TRBJ1-4; possibly TRBD1 for D (5 bases). This CDR3 comprises 17 residues. Germline-derived CDR1 and CDR2 are MDHEN and SYDVKM. The V end was cut by 3 bases, the J end by 6 bases, with 20 bases between. CDR3 protein: CASSFGQGLLADEKLFF. In DNA, the CDR3 is TGTGCCAGCAGTTTCGGGCAGGGTCTCCTTGCTGATGAAAAACTGTTTTTT.

The rearrangement joins TRBV9 to TRBJ2-3; TRBD2 agrees at 9 bases. The germline CDR1 and CDR2 sequences are SGDLS and YYNGEE. V was pared by 3 bases and J by 5 bases, with 13 bases of the junction left unmatched. CDR3 length: 17 residues. CDR3 DNA sequence: TGTGCCAGCAGCGGCCGGACGGGCGGGGGGGCGATAGATACGCAGTATTTT. Its protein product is CASSGRTGGGAIDTQYF.

The chain recombines TRBV5-1 with TRBJ1-3; the match to TRBD1 covers 7 bases. Trimming took 4 bases from V and 0 from J; bases not matched to a gene: 4. Germline values: CDR1 SGHRS, CDR2 YFSETQ. The CDR3 extends over 15 amino acids. CDR3: CASSVTGASGNTIYF. Written as DNA, the CDR3 is TGCGCCAGCAGCGTTACAGGGGCCTCTGGAAACACCATATATTTT.

The chain joins TRBV2 to TRBJ2-2; tentative D call: TRBD2 (5 bases). The CDR3 contains 16 residues. Trimming stripped 5 bases from V and 1 base from J, with 14 bases between. Germline-derived CDR1 and CDR2 are SNHLY and FYNNEI. CDR3 DNA sequence: TGTGCCAGCAGTCAGGAGGCCCCAGGGAACACCGGGGAGCTGTTTTTT. The encoded protein is CASSQEAPGNTGELFF.

V gene TRBV18 combines with J gene TRBJ1-4; maybe TRBD1 (6 bases). Germline CDR1 is KGHSH and CDR2 is LQKENI. The CDR3 is made up of 15 amino acids. Trimming cost V 4 bases and J 6 bases, with 15 bases left between them. The CDR3 region is CASSRLQGLDEKLFF. Here the CDR3 DNA reads TGTGCCAGCTCACGATTGCAGGGGTTGGATGAAAAACTGTTTTTT.

J is TRBJ2-7 and V is TRBV5-1; 9 bases are shared with TRBD1. This CDR3 spans 12 amino acids. The V and J ends lost 5 bases and 6 bases, in that order; junction bases with no gene match: 3. Germline V gene data show CDR1 as SGHRS and CDR2 as YFSETQ. Here the CDR3 DNA reads TGCGCCAGCAGTTCGGACAGGGGCGAGCAGTACTTC. This encodes CASSSDRGEQYF.